The T cell receptor beta chain described here comes from a study of Graves' ophthalmopathy and Graves' hyperthyroidism (dated by TCRdb to 2016 to 2018). As for the study more broadly: Peripheral blood was collected at initial diagnosis, prior to any treatment. To tell Graves' ophthalmopathy apart from Graves' hyperthyroidism, and to predict which patients would progress to ophthalmopathy, the study relied on TCR beta repertoire signatures. In total, some 140 blood samples were TCR-sequenced: 40 to 45 ophthalmopathy, about 75 hyperthyroidism and about 17 hyperthyroidism-to-ophthalmopathy patients. To explore V-J signatures that distinguish ophthalmopathy from hyperthyroidism, a discovery set of about a hundred patients was enrolled, made up of more than 40 with ophthalmopathy and some 58 with stable hyperthyroidism. An independent validation cohort was composed of 18 hyperthyroidism patients and about 17 patients who later progressed from hyperthyroidism to ophthalmopathy. In a handful of hyperthyroidism patients, the T-cell repertoires found in thyroid tissue were compared with those found in blood. Once sampling was done, hyperthyroidism patients were given methimazole at a starting dose of 30 mg daily, while ophthalmopathy patients were given high-dose intravenous methylprednisolone. Results and caveats for the whole study, not just this receptor: The 13-signature model separated ophthalmopathy from stable hyperthyroidism with 85% to 90% sensitivity and 81.08% specificity in cross-validation, and 80%/75% in the test set. In validation, the model predicted ophthalmopathy progression with 55% to 71% sensitivity and around 72% specificity; approximately 12 predicted patients were CT-confirmed with GO in a median of around 6 months. Most of the expanded thyroid clonotypes with a frequency above 0.001 were also detected in blood, and it was suggested that the thyroid immune response may be reflected by blood repertoires. No statistical method was used to predetermine the sample size, and group allocation was not hidden from the investigators.

This clonotype has more than one count but fewer than ten. Its cognate antigen has yet to be identified. No per-base quality is available; no much larger clone lies one base away. For repertoire sequencing, TCR beta CDR3 regions were amplified from RNA transcripts. A first-round RT-PCR used HTBI primers with the Qiagen OneStep RT-PCR kit, followed by a second-round multiplex PCR, size selection and purification. The libraries underwent paired-end sequencing with 100 bp reads on an Illumina HiSeq2000. The original pipeline was this. SOAPnuke was used to process the reads, throwing out any read that had adapters, had uncalled bases, had a mean Phred below 15, or lacked an exact constant-primer or identifier match. High-quality paired reads were merged with COPE v1.2.5. Each unique nucleotide sequence was treated as a clonotype, and MiTCR v1.1 was used to align the clonotypes to the IMGT TRB V, D and J references. The analysis was limited to V-J combinations with a frequency above 0.0001, which together covered around 99% of the repertoires. For each V-J combination, a TCR clonal expansion and chaos score was defined as F50 clonal expansion divided by the chaos observed in the TCRdist matrix. Welch's t-statistics and random forest were used to reduce the features to around 13 V-J combinations, which were then used as input to a naive Bayes classifier. The similarity between thyroid and blood repertoires was quantified using the Morisita-Horn index. TCRdb passed the public sequencing reads through fastp at Q25 and MiXCR, retaining productive beta sequences. Entries that share a CDR3 protein sequence are merged under the most common genes and DNA. The V and J calls come from TCRdb's annotation, not from the publication. This sample lists hundreds of thousands of distinct CDR3 sequences; less than 55% were detected once. The ten largest clones take up less than 60% of the sample.

From the cysteine up to the phenylalanine, the CDR3 has a length of 14 residues. Only the CDR3 part of the read is kept: 42 bases, read in frame from the first base. The germline V gene gives CDR1 as SQVTM and CDR2 as ANQGSEA. Relative to germline, V is 1 base shorter and J is 3 bases shorter, with 12 bases between their ends. The ophthalmopathy patients had moderately to severely active disease, with a Clinical Activity Score of 3 or higher, a NOSPECS grade of 4 or higher, and a disease duration of less than 3 months. Anyone with other autoimmune diseases, uncontrolled infections, pregnancy or lactation was excluded from the study. Clinical symptoms, serum thyroxine, TRAb, thyroid ultrasound and orbital computed tomography formed the basis of the diagnosis. Ficoll-Paque density gradient centrifugation was used to isolate PBMCs from under 11 ml of fresh peripheral blood. Total RNA was extracted using Trizol reagent, and RNA quality was checked on an Agilent 2100 Bioanalyzer.

The chain joins TRBV29-1 to TRBJ1-1; the D gene is not confidently resolved. This TCR was sampled from an adult man with Graves' ophthalmopathy. The sequenced sample consisted of peripheral blood. The DNA sequence reads TGCAGCGTTGAAGTATGGAAGTCGTACACTGAAGCTTTCTTT. This translates into CSVEVWKSYTEAFF.